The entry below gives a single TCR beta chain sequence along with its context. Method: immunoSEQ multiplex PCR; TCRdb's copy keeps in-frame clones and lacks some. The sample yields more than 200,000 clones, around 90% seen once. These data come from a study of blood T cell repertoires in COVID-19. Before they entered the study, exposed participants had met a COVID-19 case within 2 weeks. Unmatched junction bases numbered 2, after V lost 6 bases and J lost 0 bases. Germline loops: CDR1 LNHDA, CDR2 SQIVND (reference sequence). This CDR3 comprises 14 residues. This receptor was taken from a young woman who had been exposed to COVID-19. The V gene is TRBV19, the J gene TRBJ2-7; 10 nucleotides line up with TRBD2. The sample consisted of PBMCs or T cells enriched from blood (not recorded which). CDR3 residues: CASSLAGASYEQYF. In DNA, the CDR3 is TGTGCCAGTAGCCTAGCGGGAGCCTCCTACGAGCAGTACTTC.